These T cell receptor beta chains were read from a single sample in a study of shared clonotypes between healthy human individuals. Here immunoSEQ multiplex PCR was the method, and the copy in TCRdb shows in-frame clones only, minus some. Altogether over a million clones are present, nearly 99% being singletons, with the ten largest covering 0.4% to 0.55%. The sample comprised naive CD4+ T cells sorted from blood. These receptors came from a man aged 30 to 45 in good health. Each CDR3 is given with its conserved first and last residue. The D gene is left open where the match is weak. Rows give clone size only sometimes, using once, few, many, or a class for an expanded clone.

cdr3_nt cdr3_aa d_call j_call v_call clone_size
TGTGCCAGCAGCTTGGACAGGGCACCTGGAAACACCATATATTTT CASSLDRAPGNTIYF . TRBJ1-3 TRBV5-6 .
TGTGCCAGCAGCACCCAGGGGATCGGTGAAAAACTGTTTTTT CASSTQGIGEKLFF . TRBJ1-4 TRBV11-2 .
TGTGCCAGCAGCCCGAGGGTGGTTGGGCCGTATAACTATGGCTACACCTTC CASSPRVVGPYNYGYTF . TRBJ1-2 TRBV5-4 .
TGTGCCAGCTCACCACAGAGGACAGGGCACCATGAGCAGTTCTTC CASSPQRTGHHEQFF TRBD1 TRBJ2-1 TRBV18 .
TGTGCCAGCAGCTTGCAACAGGGGAGGCGCGAGCAGTACTTC CASSLQQGRREQYF . TRBJ2-7 TRBV5-5 .
TGTGCCAGCAGCCCGACAGCTACCCGAAACACTGAAGCTTTCTTT CASSPTATRNTEAFF . TRBJ1-1 TRBV5-4 .
TGTGCCAGCAGCCCCCGGGGGGCTGGGGCCAACGTCCTGACTTTC CASSPRGAGANVLTF TRBD2 TRBJ2-6 TRBV9 .
TGCGCCAGCAGCCCATTGACAGGGTTCTACGAGCAGTACTTC CASSPLTGFYEQYF TRBD1 TRBJ2-7 TRBV4-1 .
TGTGCCAGCAGCAAATCTCGGGGCGTCGACTCCTACAATGAGCAGTTCTTC CASSKSRGVDSYNEQFF . TRBJ2-1 TRBV21-1 .
TGCGCCAGCAGCGGCGGGACTACCACAGATACGCAGTATTTT CASSGGTTTDTQYF TRBD2 TRBJ2-3 TRBV5-1 .
TGTGCCAGCAGTACCATAGCGGGAGTTTACAATGAGCAGTTCTTC CASSTIAGVYNEQFF TRBD2 TRBJ2-1 TRBV6-5 .
TGTGCCAGCAGCGTATTGTGGGACACAGATACGCAGTATTTT CASSVLWDTDTQYF . TRBJ2-3 TRBV9 .
TGCAGCCCACCCGGGGGTCAAGAGACCCAGTACTTC CSPPGGQETQYF . TRBJ2-5 TRBV29-1 once
TGCGCCAGCAGCCCGCAAGGGACAGGGGCCACTGAAGCTTTCTTT CASSPQGTGATEAFF TRBD1 TRBJ1-1 TRBV5-1 .
TGTGCCAGCAGTGTCGGGGACAGAAGCCAAGAGACCCAGTACTTC CASSVGDRSQETQYF TRBD1 TRBJ2-5 TRBV28 .
TGTGCCAGCAGTTACCAATACAATCAGCCCCAGCATTTT CASSYQYNQPQHF . TRBJ1-5 TRBV6-5 .
TGTGCCAGCAGCTTAGCGTCGCGGCTCAACAATGAGCAGTTCTTC CASSLASRLNNEQFF . TRBJ2-1 TRBV7-2 .
TGCGCCAGCAGCTTGGATCCGGGGGTAACCTACGAGCAGTACTTC CASSLDPGVTYEQYF . TRBJ2-7 TRBV5-1 .
TGTGCCAGCAGTGTCAGGGCGGGGACCCAGTACTTC CASSVRAGTQYF . TRBJ2-5 TRBV2 .
TGTGCCAGCAGTAAAAATTCAGGGTTGTCTAGCAATCAGCCCCAGCATTTT CASSKNSGLSSNQPQHF . TRBJ1-5 TRBV2 .
TGTGCCAGCAGTCTAGGACAGGGGGGGCATCAGCCCCAGCATTTT CASSLGQGGHQPQHF TRBD1 TRBJ1-5 TRBV7-9 .
TGTGCCAGCAGTATCGACGTGGGGAACACTGAAGCTTTCTTT CASSIDVGNTEAFF . TRBJ1-1 TRBV6-5 .
TGTGCCATCAGGCGGGGAGAGACCCAGTACTTC CAIRRGETQYF . TRBJ2-5 TRBV10-3 .
TGTGCCAGCAGTTTAAGTAACACCGGGGAGCTGTTTTTT CASSLSNTGELFF . TRBJ2-2 TRBV28 .
TGTGCCAGCTCACCTTCCGGGACACCAACCTACGAGCAGTACTTC CASSPSGTPTYEQYF . TRBJ2-7 TRBV18 .
TGTGCCAGCAGGTTAACCGGGGCAGGGAAGTACACTGAAGCTTTCTTT CASRLTGAGKYTEAFF . TRBJ1-1 TRBV28 once
TGCGCCAGCAGCCAAAAGGACAGGGGGAACGTTATGAACACTGAAGCTTTCTTT CASSQKDRGNVMNTEAFF TRBD1 TRBJ1-1 TRBV4-1 .
TGTGCCTGGGGGCTGAGGGGGGACACTGAAGCTTTCTTT CAWGLRGDTEAFF . TRBJ1-1 TRBV30 .
TGTGCCAGTCGGGACACCTCTGGAAACACCATATATTTT CASRDTSGNTIYF . TRBJ1-3 TRBV19 .